Following are 26 T cell receptor beta chains from one sample sequenced in a study of technical replicates of blood from a handful of donors (dated 2017 in TCRdb). The library relied on the immunoSEQ multiplex PCR assay. Not all clones reach the TCRdb copy of this immuneACCESS table, which keeps in-frame sequences only. Checked studies attribute under half of the gap to unresolved V genes and leave the rest unexplained. Across this sample there are about 85,000 clones, with roughly 94% seen only once. The ten largest account for roughly 0.25% of the sample. The specimen was T cells isolated from PBMCs. These receptors originate from a human donor in good health.

The V call is TRBV27, the J call TRBJ1-1, with TRBD1 as a possible D gene (6 bases). This CDR3 is built from 14 residues. The ends were cut back, 5 bases at V and 0 bases at J, with 10 bases in the middle. In germline, CDR1 is MNHEY, CDR2 SMNVEV (reference sequence). DNA for the CDR3: TGTGCCAGCAGTGCTGACAGGCTGAACACTGAAGCTTTCTTT. This gives the protein CASSADRLNTEAFF.

The chain links TRBV2 to TRBJ2-1, with a possible D match to TRBD2 (7 bases). V was shortened by 7 bases and J by 1 base, with 17 bases between the two germline ends. The germline V gene has CDR1 SNHLY and CDR2 FYNNEI. This CDR3 is built from 16 residues. The CDR3 is CASIDRTRTSYNEQFF. The CDR3 nucleotides are TGTGCCAGCATTGACAGGACTAGGACATCCTACAATGAGCAGTTCTTC.

This clone came up once. CDR3 amino acids: CASSYWEGNTEAFF. The CDR3, as DNA: TGTGCCAGCAGTTACTGGGAGGGGAACACTGAAGCTTTCTTT. The chain is built from TRBV6-5 and TRBJ1-1, with unresolved D. Germline CDR1 and CDR2: MNHEY and SVGAGI. Between the trimmed V and J ends, which lost 1 base and 1 base, there was a span of 7 bases. The length of the CDR3 is 14 residues.

J is TRBJ2-1 and V is TRBV27; 10 nucleotides align to TRBD2. Germline V gives CDR1 MNHEY, CDR2 SMNVEV (reference sequence). With V trimmed by 5 bases and J by 7 bases, 5 bases remained unmatched. The CDR3 length is 14 residues. The CDR3 here is CASSLGLAANEQFF. The CDR3, as DNA: TGTGCCAGCAGTCTTGGACTAGCGGCGAATGAGCAGTTCTTC.

The V call is TRBV6-1, the J call TRBJ2-7; 11 bases match TRBD2. The CDR3 extends over 14 amino acids. Germline CDR1 reads MNHNS; CDR2 reads SASEGT. The V segment lost 9 bases and the J segment 5 bases; nucleotides outside the gene matches: 9. As DNA, the CDR3 is TGTGCCAGTTCGTTAGCGGGGGGGACCAACGAGCAGTACTTC. It codes for CASSLAGGTNEQYF.

V usage is TRBV7-9 and J usage is TRBJ2-5; 13 nucleotides agree with TRBD2. V trimming: 5 bases; J trimming: 6 bases; junction bases outside the gene matches: 12. The CDR3 covers 17 residues. Germline CDR1 and CDR2: SEHNR and FQNEAQ (reference sequence). The CDR3 is CASSTRTSGREGKTQYF. CDR3 DNA sequence: TGTGCCAGCAGCACGAGGACTAGCGGGAGAGAGGGAAAGACCCAGTACTTC.

The chain joins TRBV6-4 to TRBJ2-3, with a weak D call TRBD1 (6 bases). The CDR3 has 14 amino acids. V was trimmed by 6 bases and J by 0 bases, leaving 10 bases between them. Germline V lookup: CDR1 MRHNA, CDR2 SNTAGT. CDR3 sequence (DNA): TGTGCCAGCAGGAGACAGGCTAGCACAGATACGCAGTATTTT. This codes for CASRRQASTDTQYF.

To note about this clone: Distinct nucleotide sequences in the sample also encode this CDR3. The V gene is TRBV5-6, the J gene TRBJ2-7; no clear D gene. The V gene lost 0 bases and the J gene lost 1 base, with 5 bases spanning the gap. Germline values: CDR1 SGHDT, CDR2 YYEEEE. The CDR3 is made up of 13 amino acids. In DNA form, the CDR3 reads TGTGCCAGCAGCTTGGAACGGTCCTACGAGCAGTACTTC. Translating gives CASSLERSYEQYF.

CDR3: CASRLCSVGEKLFF. Written as DNA, the CDR3 is TGTGCAAGTCGCTTATGCAGCGTAGGAGAAAAACTGTTTTTT. The V and J genes are TRBV12-2 and TRBJ1-4. TRBV12-2 is annotated as a pseudogene. This CDR3 spans 14 amino acids.

J is TRBJ1-1 and V is TRBV6-6; the match to TRBD1 covers 8 bases. V gave up 6 bases and J gave up 6 bases; unmatched junction bases: 9. In germline, CDR1 is MNHNY, CDR2 SVGAGI (reference sequence). The CDR3 has 14 residues. CDR3 loop: CASSRTGRGSEAFF. CDR3 nucleotides: TGTGCCAGCAGCCGGACAGGGAGGGGTTCTGAAGCTTTCTTT.

The chain is built from TRBV11-2 and TRBJ2-7, with no clear D. The CDR3 covers 14 residues. Germline V CDR1 and CDR2: SGHAT, FQNNGV. V gave up 3 bases and J gave up 4 bases, with 13 bases separating them. The CDR3 nucleotides are TGTGCCAGCAGCTTTGCCGGCGGTTGGTACGAGCAGTACTTC. It codes for CASSFAGGWYEQYF.

The chain has TRBV2 and TRBJ2-3; 7 positions agree with TRBD1. Germline V gives CDR1 SNHLY, CDR2 FYNNEI. The CDR3 runs to 15 residues. V lost 6 bases to trimming and J lost 6 bases; unmatched junction nucleotides: 12. Written as DNA, the CDR3 is TGTGCCAGCAGCAAACAGGGGACCCCCGAGGATACGCAGTATTTT. Its translation is CASSKQGTPEDTQYF.

The V call is TRBV13, the J call TRBJ2-7, with D perhaps matching TRBD1 (5 bases). This CDR3 has 11 residues. CDR1 is PRHDT, CDR2 FYEKMQ, per germline (reference sequence). Trimming stripped 3 bases from V and 7 bases from J, with 7 bases between. CDR3 nucleotide sequence: TGTGCCAGCAGCTTTCGGACAGAGCAGTACTTC. As protein: CASSFRTEQYF.

This chain uses TRBV19 with TRBJ2-3; D possibly corresponds to TRBD1 (6 bases). Trimming removed 3 bases at V and 2 bases at J, with 9 bases between. The CDR3 is 14 amino acids. Germline CDR1 reads LNHDA; CDR2 reads SQIVND (reference sequence). CDR3 loop: CASSIQGITDTQYF. CDR3 sequence (DNA): TGTGCCAGTAGTATTCAGGGGATCACAGATACGCAGTATTTT.

The V and J genes are TRBV6-5 and TRBJ2-7; TRBD1 aligns across 7 bases. The V gene's germline CDR1 is MNHEY and CDR2 SVGAGI. This CDR3 is 14 amino acids long. V was clipped by 0 bases and J by 9 bases; unmatched bases: 8. The CDR3 loop is CASSYSGTEDGQYF. Written as DNA, the CDR3 is TGTGCCAGCAGTTACTCTGGGACAGAAGATGGGCAGTACTTC.

The chain combines TRBV28 with TRBJ1-5; 10 bases are shared with TRBD1. Germline assignment: CDR1 MDHEN and CDR2 SYDVKM. Germline trimming cut 7 bases from V and 4 bases from J; bases unmatched to any gene: 4. This CDR3 comprises 14 residues. CDR3 in amino acids: CASTPDRGNQPQHF. As DNA, the CDR3 is TGTGCCAGCACTCCGGACAGGGGGAATCAGCCCCAGCATTTT. Full variable domain (outside the CDR3, taken from reference TRBV28 and TRBJ1-5): DVKVTQSSRYLVKRTGEKVFLECVQDMDHENMFWYRQDPGLGLRLIYFSYDVKMKEKGDIPEGYSVSREKKERFSLILESASTNQTSMYLCASTPDRGNQPQHFGDGTRLSIL.

The chain recombines TRBV9 with TRBJ2-1, with 8 bases lining up with TRBD2. Germline CDR1 and CDR2: SGDLS and YYNGEE. Losses at the gene ends were 0 bases for V and 4 bases for J; bases not matched to a gene: 6. The CDR3 length is 16 residues. CDR3 in amino acids: CASSVGGRGGYNEQFF. In nucleotides, the CDR3 is TGTGCCAGCAGCGTAGGTGGTCGGGGGGGGTACAATGAGCAGTTCTTC.

The CDR3 nucleotides read TGTGCCAGTAGTATGTCCAGGGCTAACTATGGCTACACCTTC. Its protein is CASSMSRANYGYTF. This chain links TRBV19 with TRBJ1-2, with D possibly being TRBD1 (5 bases). V was clipped by 3 bases and J by 0 bases, with 8 bases between them. This CDR3 is 14 amino acids long. CDR1 is LNHDA, CDR2 SQIVND, per germline (reference sequence). The whole variable domain, filled in from reference TRBV19 and TRBJ1-2, reads DGGITQSPKYLFRKEGQNVTLSCEQNLNHDAMYWYRQDPGQGLRLIYYSQIVNDFQKGDIAEGYSVSREKKESFPLTVTSAQKNPTAFYLCASSMSRANYGYTFGSGTRLTVV.

The rearrangement joins TRBV9 to TRBJ2-5; D uncertain. The CDR3 sequence is 15 residues long. Trimming stripped 0 bases from V and 0 bases from J, with 9 bases between. Germline values: CDR1 SGDLS, CDR2 YYNGEE. As DNA, the CDR3 is TGTGCCAGCAGCGTAGAGGTGGCGGACCAAGAGACCCAGTACTTC. Encoded protein: CASSVEVADQETQYF.

CDR3 loop: CASSLDSTQYF. The CDR3 coding sequence is TGTGCCAGCAGCTTAGACAGTACGCAGTATTTT. The rearrangement links TRBV5-4 to TRBJ2-3, with D perhaps matching TRBD1 (5 bases). Germline-derived CDR1 and CDR2 are SGHNT and YYREEE (reference sequence). V lost 2 bases and J lost 8, with 6 bases in between. The CDR3 is 11 amino acids.

This clone was counted a few times. This sequence joins TRBV30 and TRBJ1-4; 7 positions agree with TRBD1. The germline CDR1 and CDR2 sequences are GTSNPN and SVGIG (reference sequence). This CDR3 has 15 amino acids. Trimming took 2 bases from V and 0 from J; bases not matched to a gene: 3. For the CDR3, the DNA is TGTGCCTGGAGTACCGGGACAGCAACTAATGAAAAACTGTTTTTT. The encoded protein is CAWSTGTATNEKLFF.

The chain employs TRBV11-2 and TRBJ2-1; D ambiguous. CDR1 and CDR2 (germline): SGHAT, FQNNGV. The CDR3 sequence is 14 residues long. The V end was cut by 8 bases, the J end by 6 bases, with 17 bases between. The DNA for the CDR3 is TGTGCCAGCCTCACTCCTACCGTCGCCAATGAGCAGTTCTTC. Translated: CASLTPTVANEQFF. Full variable domain (rest looked up from reference TRBV11-2 and TRBJ2-1): EAGVAQSPRYKIIEKRQSVAFWCNPISGHATLYWYQQILGQGPKLLIQFQNNGVVDDSQLPKDRFSAERLKGVDSTLKIQPAKLEDSAVYLCASLTPTVANEQFFGPGTRLTVL.

The chain links TRBV6-6 to TRBJ1-2; possible D gene TRBD1, 6 bases. Germline CDR1 is MNHNY and CDR2 is SVGAGI (reference sequence). V was cut by 5 bases and J by 5 bases, with 15 bases left in between. The CDR3 runs to 14 residues. The CDR3 region has the DNA TGTGCCAGCAGTACACAACAGGGCACATATGGCTACACCTTC. This translates into CASSTQQGTYGYTF.

This chain connects TRBV28 to TRBJ2-7; the match to TRBD2 covers 13 bases. The ends lost 3 bases at V and 0 bases at J; junction bases unmatched: 11. The CDR3 is 19 residues long. Germline V lookup: CDR1 MDHEN, CDR2 SYDVKM. The CDR3 DNA follows: TGTGCCAGCAGTTTTATTCTCAAACTAGCGGGAGGGAACTCCTACGAGCAGTACTTC. It encodes CASSFILKLAGGNSYEQYF.

The chain carries TRBV28 and TRBJ2-7; TRBD1 agrees at 8 bases. V was clipped by 3 bases and J by 2 bases; unmatched bases: 6. Germline CDR1 MDHEN, CDR2 SYDVKM. CDR3 length: 15 amino acids. CDR3: CASSFPGQATYEQYF. The CDR3 DNA reads as TGTGCCAGCAGTTTCCCGGGACAGGCAACCTACGAGCAGTACTTC.

The chain employs TRBV29-1 and TRBJ2-3; D may be TRBD1 (6 bases). Trimming removed 3 bases from V and 2 bases from J, with 12 bases in between. The CDR3 consists of 14 residues. Germline CDR1 is SQVTM and CDR2 is ANQGSEA. CDR3 DNA: TGCAGCGTTGATGGGACACCCTACACAGATACGCAGTATTTT. Translation: CSVDGTPYTDTQYF.